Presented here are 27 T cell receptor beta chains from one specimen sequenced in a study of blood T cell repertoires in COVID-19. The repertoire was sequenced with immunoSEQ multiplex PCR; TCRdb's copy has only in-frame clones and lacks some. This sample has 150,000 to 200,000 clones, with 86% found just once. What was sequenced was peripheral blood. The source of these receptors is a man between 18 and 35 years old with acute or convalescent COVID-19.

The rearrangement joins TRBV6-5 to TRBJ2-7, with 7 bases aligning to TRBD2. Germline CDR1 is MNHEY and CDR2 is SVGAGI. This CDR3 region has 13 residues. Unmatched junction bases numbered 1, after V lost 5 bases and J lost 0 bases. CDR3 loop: CASSREGSYEQYV. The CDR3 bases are TGTGCCAGCAGTAGGGAGGGCTCCTACGAGCAGTACGTC.

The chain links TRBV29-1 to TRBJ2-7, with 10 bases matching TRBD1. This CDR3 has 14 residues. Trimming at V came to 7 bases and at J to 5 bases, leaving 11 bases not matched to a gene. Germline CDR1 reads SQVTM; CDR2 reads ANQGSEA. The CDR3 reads CSAQAGTGANEQYF. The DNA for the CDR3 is TGCAGCGCCCAGGCCGGGACAGGGGCCAACGAGCAGTACTTC.

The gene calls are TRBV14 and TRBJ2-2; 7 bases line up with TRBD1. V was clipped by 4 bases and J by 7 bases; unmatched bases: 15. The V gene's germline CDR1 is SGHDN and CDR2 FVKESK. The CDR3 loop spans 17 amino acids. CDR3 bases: TGTGCCAGCAGCCGAACAGGGGCGGCCAGCGTGTTCGGGGAGCTGTTTTTT. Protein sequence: CASSRTGAASVFGELFF.

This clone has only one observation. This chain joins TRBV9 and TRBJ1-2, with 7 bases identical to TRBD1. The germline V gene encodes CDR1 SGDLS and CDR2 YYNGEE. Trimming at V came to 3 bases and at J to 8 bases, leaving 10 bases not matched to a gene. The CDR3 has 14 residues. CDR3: CASSGDRALGGYTF. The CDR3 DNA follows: TGTGCCAGCAGCGGCGACAGGGCCTTGGGCGGCTACACCTTC. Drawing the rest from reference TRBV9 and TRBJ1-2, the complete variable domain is DSGVTQTPKHLITATGQRVTLRCSPRSGDLSVYWYQQSLDQGLQFLIQYYNGEERAKGNILERFSAQQFPDLHSELNLSSLELGDSALYFCASSGDRALGGYTFGSGTRLTVV.

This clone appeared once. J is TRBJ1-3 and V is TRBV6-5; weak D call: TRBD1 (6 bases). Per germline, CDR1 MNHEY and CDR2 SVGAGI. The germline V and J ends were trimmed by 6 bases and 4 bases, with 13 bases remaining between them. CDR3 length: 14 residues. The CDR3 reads CASSINRVGNTIYF. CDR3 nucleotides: TGTGCCAGCAGCATTAACAGGGTCGGAAACACCATATATTTT.

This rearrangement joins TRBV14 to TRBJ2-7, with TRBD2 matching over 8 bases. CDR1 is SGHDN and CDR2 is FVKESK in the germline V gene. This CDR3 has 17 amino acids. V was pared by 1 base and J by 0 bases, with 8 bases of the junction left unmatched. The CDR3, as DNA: TGTGCCAGCAGCCAAGTCGGACTAGCAGTGAGCTCCTACGAGCAGTACTTC. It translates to CASSQVGLAVSSYEQYF.

CDR3 nucleotides: TGTGCCAGCAGCCCCGGCGACAGGGGGCGGTGGTGGACTGAAGCTTTCTTT. Encoded protein: CASSPGDRGRWWTEAFF. The V call is TRBV7-9, the J call TRBJ1-1, with TRBD1 matching over 10 bases. V lost 5 bases, J lost 5 bases, and 14 bases stayed unmatched. The CDR3 loop spans 17 amino acids. Germline V CDR1 and CDR2: SEHNR, FQNEAQ (reference sequence).

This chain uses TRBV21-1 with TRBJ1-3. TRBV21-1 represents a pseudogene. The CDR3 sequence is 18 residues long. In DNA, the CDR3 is TGTGCCAGCAGCAAACCCCGCTTCAACCAAAACGGTGGAAACACCATATATTTT. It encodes CASSKPRFNQNGGNTIYF.

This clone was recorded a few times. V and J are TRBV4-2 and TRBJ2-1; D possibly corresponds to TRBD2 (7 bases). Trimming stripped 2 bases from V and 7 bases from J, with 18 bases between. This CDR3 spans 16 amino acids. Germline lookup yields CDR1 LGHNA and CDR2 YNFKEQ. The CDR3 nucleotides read TGTGCCAGCAGCCAACCGGAGGGGGGGGCGGGTAATGAGCAGTTCTTC. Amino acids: CASSQPEGGAGNEQFF.

The CDR3 here is CASSPQTGELFF. Here the CDR3 DNA reads TGCGCCAGCAGCCCCCAGACCGGGGAGCTGTTTTTT. The chain couples TRBV4-1 to TRBJ2-2; no definite D call. This CDR3 region has 12 residues. Germline values: CDR1 MGHRA, CDR2 YSYEKL. V dropped 4 bases and J dropped 5 bases, with 5 bases sitting between them.

The CDR3 region is CASRDQGGGNTIYF. Here the CDR3 DNA reads TGTGCCAGCAGAGACCAGGGTGGAGGAAACACCATATATTTT. The chain has TRBV2 and TRBJ1-3; TRBD1 is a possible D gene (5 bases). The germline V and J ends were trimmed by 6 bases and 4 bases, with 13 bases remaining between them. This CDR3 has 14 amino acids. CDR1 is SNHLY and CDR2 is FYNNEI in the germline V gene. The variable domain in full, with the rest retrieved from reference TRBV2 and TRBJ1-3, is EPEVTQTPSHQVTQMGQEVILRCVPISNHLYFYWYRQILGQKVEFLVSFYNNEISEKSEIFDDQFSVERPDGSNFTLKIRSTKLEDSAMYFCASRDQGGGNTIYFGEGSWLTVV.

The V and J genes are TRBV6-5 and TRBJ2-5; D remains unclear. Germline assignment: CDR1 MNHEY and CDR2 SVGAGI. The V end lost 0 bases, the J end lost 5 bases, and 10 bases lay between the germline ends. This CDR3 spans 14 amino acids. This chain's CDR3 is CASSYSSGAETQYF. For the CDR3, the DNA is TGTGCCAGCAGTTACTCCTCAGGTGCGGAGACCCAGTACTTC.

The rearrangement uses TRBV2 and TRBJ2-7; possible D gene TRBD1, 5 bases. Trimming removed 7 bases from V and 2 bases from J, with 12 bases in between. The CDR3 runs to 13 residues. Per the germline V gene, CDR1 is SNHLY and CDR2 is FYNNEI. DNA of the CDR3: TGTGCCAGCAAAACAGGACATCCCTACGAGCAGTACGTC. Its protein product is CASKTGHPYEQYV.

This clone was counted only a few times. CDR3 bases: TGTGCCAGCAGTACAGGGGGAGGGTCCAATGAGCAGTTCTTC. This gives the protein CASSTGGGSNEQFF. This chain connects TRBV6-5 to TRBJ2-1; tentative D call: TRBD1 (8 bases). In germline, CDR1 is MNHEY, CDR2 SVGAGI. Trimming left V 5 bases short and J 6 bases short, with 14 bases between. This CDR3 has 14 amino acids.

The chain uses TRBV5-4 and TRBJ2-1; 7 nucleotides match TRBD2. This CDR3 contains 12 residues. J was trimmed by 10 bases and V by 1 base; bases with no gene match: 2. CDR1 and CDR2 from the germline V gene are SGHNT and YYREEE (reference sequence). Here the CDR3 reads CASSLRSGEQFF. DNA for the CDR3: TGTGCCAGCAGCTTGCGTAGCGGGGAGCAGTTCTTC.

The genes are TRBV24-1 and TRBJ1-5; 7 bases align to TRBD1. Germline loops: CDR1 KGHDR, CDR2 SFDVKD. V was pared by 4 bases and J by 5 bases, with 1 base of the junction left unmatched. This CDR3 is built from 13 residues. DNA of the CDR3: TGTGCCACCAGTGAGCAGGGGGATCAGCCCCAGCATTTT. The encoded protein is CATSEQGDQPQHF.

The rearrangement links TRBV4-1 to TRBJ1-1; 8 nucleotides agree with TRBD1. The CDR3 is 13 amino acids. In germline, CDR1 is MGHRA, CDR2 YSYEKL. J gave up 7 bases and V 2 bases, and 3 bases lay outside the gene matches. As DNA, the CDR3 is TGCGCCAGCAGCCAAACAGGGGGTCTTGAAGCTTTCTTT. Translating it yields CASSQTGGLEAFF.

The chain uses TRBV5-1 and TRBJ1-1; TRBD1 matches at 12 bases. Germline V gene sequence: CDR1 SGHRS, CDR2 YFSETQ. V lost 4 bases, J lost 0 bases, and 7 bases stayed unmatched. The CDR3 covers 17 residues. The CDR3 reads CASSQGQGAVMNTEAFF. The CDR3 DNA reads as TGCGCCAGCAGCCAGGGACAGGGGGCGGTCATGAACACTGAAGCTTTCTTT.

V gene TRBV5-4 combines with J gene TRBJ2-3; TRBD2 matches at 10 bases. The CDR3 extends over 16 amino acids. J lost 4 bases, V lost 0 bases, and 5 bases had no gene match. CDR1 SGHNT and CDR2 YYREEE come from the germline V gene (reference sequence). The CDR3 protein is CASSLVPGTSADTQYF. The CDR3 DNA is TGTGCCAGCAGCTTGGTTCCCGGGACTAGCGCAGATACGCAGTATTTT.

For the CDR3, the DNA is TGCGCCAGCAGCCGACTTGAAAACCGGGACAGGGGGCCTCAGCCCCAGCATTTT. This translates into CASSRLENRDRGPQPQHF. The V call is TRBV4-1, the J call TRBJ1-5; 12 bases line up with TRBD1. Trimming removed 4 bases from V and 6 bases from J; junction bases left unmatched: 13. The CDR3 is made up of 18 amino acids. Germline V gene lookup returns CDR1 MGHRA and CDR2 YSYEKL.

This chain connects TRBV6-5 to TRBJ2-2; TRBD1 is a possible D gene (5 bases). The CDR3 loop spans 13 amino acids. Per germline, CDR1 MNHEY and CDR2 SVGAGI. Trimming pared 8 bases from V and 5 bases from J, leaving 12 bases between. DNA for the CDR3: TGTGCCAGCGGGGCCGTTTCTACCGGGGAGCTGTTTTTT. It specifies CASGAVSTGELFF.

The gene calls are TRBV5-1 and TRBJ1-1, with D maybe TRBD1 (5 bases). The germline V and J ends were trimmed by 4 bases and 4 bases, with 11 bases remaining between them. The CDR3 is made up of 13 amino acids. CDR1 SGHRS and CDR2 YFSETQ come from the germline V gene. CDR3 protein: CASSAGVATEAFF. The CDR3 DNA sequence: TGCGCCAGCAGCGCGGGGGTGGCCACTGAAGCTTTCTTT.

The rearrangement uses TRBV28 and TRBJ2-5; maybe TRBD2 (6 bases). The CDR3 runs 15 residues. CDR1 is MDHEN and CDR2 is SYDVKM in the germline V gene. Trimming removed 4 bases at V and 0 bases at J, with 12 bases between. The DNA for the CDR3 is TGTGCCAGCAGTTCCAGGGACTTCTACCAAGAGACCCAGTACTTC. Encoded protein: CASSSRDFYQETQYF.

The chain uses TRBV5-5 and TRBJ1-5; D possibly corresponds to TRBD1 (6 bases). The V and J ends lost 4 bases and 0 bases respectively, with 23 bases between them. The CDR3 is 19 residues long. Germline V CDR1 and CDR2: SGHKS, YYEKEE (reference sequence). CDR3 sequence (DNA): TGTGCCAGCAGCCTGTACGGGACAAACCTCGGTTATAGCAATCAGCCCCAGCATTTT. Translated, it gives CASSLYGTNLGYSNQPQHF.

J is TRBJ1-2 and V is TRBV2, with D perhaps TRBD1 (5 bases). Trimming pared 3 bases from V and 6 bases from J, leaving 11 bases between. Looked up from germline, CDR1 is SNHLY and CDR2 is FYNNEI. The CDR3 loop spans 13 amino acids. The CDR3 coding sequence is TGTGCCAGCAGTGAGGGCCAGGGAAATGGCTACACCTTC. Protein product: CASSEGQGNGYTF. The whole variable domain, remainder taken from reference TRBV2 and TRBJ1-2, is EPEVTQTPSHQVTQMGQEVILRCVPISNHLYFYWYRQILGQKVEFLVSFYNNEISEKSEIFDDQFSVERPDGSNFTLKIRSTKLEDSAMYFCASSEGQGNGYTFGSGTRLTVV.

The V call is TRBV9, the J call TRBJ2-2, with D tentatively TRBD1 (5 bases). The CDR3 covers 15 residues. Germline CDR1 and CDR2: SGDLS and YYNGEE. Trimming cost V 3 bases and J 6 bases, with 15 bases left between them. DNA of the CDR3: TGTGCCAGCAGCGCTGTGTCAGGGTCGGCCGGGGAGCTGTTTTTT. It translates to CASSAVSGSAGELFF. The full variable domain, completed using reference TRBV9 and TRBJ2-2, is DSGVTQTPKHLITATGQRVTLRCSPRSGDLSVYWYQQSLDQGLQFLIQYYNGEERAKGNILERFSAQQFPDLHSELNLSSLELGDSALYFCASSAVSGSAGELFFGEGSRLTVL.

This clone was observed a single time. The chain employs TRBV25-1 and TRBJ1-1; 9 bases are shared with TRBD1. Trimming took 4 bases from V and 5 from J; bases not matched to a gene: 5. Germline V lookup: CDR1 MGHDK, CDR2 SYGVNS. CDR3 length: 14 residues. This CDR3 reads CASSVTGGRTEAFF. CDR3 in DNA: TGTGCCAGCAGTGTTACAGGGGGCCGGACTGAAGCTTTCTTT.